A single sample is the source of the 14 T cell receptor beta chains below, sequenced in a study of cytomegalovirus exposure and HLA in healthy donors. Use of 60 Vbeta and 13 Jbeta primers characterized the PCR. TCRdb's table, derived via immunoSEQ multiplex PCR, lists solely in-frame clones and lacks some. The sample has 200,000 to 250,000 clones; 82% are singletons. The sample consisted of PBMCs. The receptors were gathered from a woman aged 35 to 49 in good health and CMV-seronegative.

DNA for the CDR3: TGTGCCTGGAGTCGAGATCGTAATTCACCCCTCCACTTT. Translation gives CAWSRDRNSPLHF. The chain carries TRBV30 and TRBJ1-6; no firm D call. CDR1 and CDR2 from the germline V gene are GTSNPN and SVGIG (reference sequence). The CDR3 length is 13 residues. Deletions cut 2 bases from V and 6 bases from J, with 8 bases between.

The chain joins TRBV2 to TRBJ2-1; D might be TRBD2 (6 bases). CDR3 size: 16 residues. Germline V gene sequence: CDR1 SNHLY, CDR2 FYNNEI. The V end lost 11 bases, the J end lost 2 bases, and 22 bases lay between the germline ends. The CDR3, as DNA: TGTGCCGGACGCAGCCGGGGGACCGTGACCTACAATGAGCAGTTCTTC. The encoded protein is CAGRSRGTVTYNEQFF.

This clone appeared a few times. V gene TRBV15 combines with J gene TRBJ2-1; D remains unclear. V dropped 4 bases and J dropped 4 bases, with 32 bases sitting between them. This CDR3 is 21 amino acids long. Germline-derived CDR1 and CDR2 are LNHNV and YYDKDF (reference sequence). The DNA for the CDR3 is TGTGCCACCAGCAAATCGAATTTTACCAGAGGTGAACGAAGACGTTACAATGAGCAGTTCTTC. The encoded protein is CATSKSNFTRGERRRYNEQFF.

This clone was seen more than once but under ten times. The chain links TRBV30 to TRBJ2-2; 7 bases line up with TRBD2. This CDR3 region has 14 residues. From germline, CDR1 is GTSNPN and CDR2 SVGIG (reference sequence). Trimming removed 6 bases from V and 1 base from J; junction bases left unmatched: 5. CDR3: CACWLAGNTGELFF. CDR3 nucleotides: TGTGCCTGCTGGTTAGCGGGGAACACCGGGGAGCTGTTTTTT.

The rearrangement uses TRBV5-1 and TRBJ2-3; D is possibly TRBD2 (7 bases). CDR1 and CDR2 from the germline V gene are SGHRS and YFSETQ. The CDR3 length is 15 residues. Trimming left V 4 bases short and J 2 bases short, with 14 bases between. CDR3 sequence: CASSPRGADTDTQYF. The CDR3 nucleotides read TGCGCCAGCAGCCCACGGGGGGCGGACACAGATACGCAGTATTTT.

The table lists this clone with a few counts. Other nucleotide sequences from this sample produce the same CDR3. V is TRBV7-9 and J is TRBJ1-2, with D perhaps TRBD1 (6 bases). V lost 2 bases and J lost 2, with 6 bases in between. CDR3 length equals 13 residues. Germline V gene lookup returns CDR1 SEHNR and CDR2 FQNEAQ (reference sequence). The CDR3 DNA sequence: TGTGCCAGCAGCTTACAGGGGAACTATGGCTACACCTTC. This codes for CASSLQGNYGYTF.

J is TRBJ1-4 and V is TRBV15; 7 nucleotides agree with TRBD1. In germline, CDR1 is LNHNV, CDR2 YYDKDF (reference sequence). CDR3 length: 14 amino acids. V was clipped by 9 bases and J by 8 bases; unmatched bases: 12. This CDR3 reads CATGQTGLSEKLFF. The CDR3, as DNA: TGTGCCACGGGGCAGACAGGGTTAAGCGAAAAACTGTTTTTT.

The chain has TRBV11-2 and TRBJ1-1, with D unclear. CDR1 is SGHAT and CDR2 is FQNNGV in the germline V gene. The length of the CDR3 is 14 residues. With 5 bases removed from V and 0 bases from J, the gap between germline ends came to 10 bases. The CDR3 protein is CASSPGSLNTEAFF. The CDR3 DNA reads as TGTGCCAGCAGCCCCGGGAGCCTGAACACTGAAGCTTTCTTT.

The rearrangement links TRBV7-2 to TRBJ2-7; a weak D match, TRBD1 (5 bases). The germline V gene encodes CDR1 SGHTA and CDR2 FQGNSA. This CDR3 region has 12 residues. Between the trimmed V and J ends, which lost 5 bases and 3 bases, there was a span of 8 bases. The CDR3 region has the DNA TGTGCCAGCAGCCAAGACAGCTACGAGCAGTACTTC. It encodes CASSQDSYEQYF.

The gene calls are TRBV19 and TRBJ1-2; TRBD1 aligns across 7 bases. This CDR3 comprises 15 residues. J lost 2 bases, V lost 4 bases, and 7 bases had no gene match. Germline V CDR1 and CDR2: LNHDA, SQIVND (reference sequence). CDR3 coding DNA: TGTGCCAGTAGTACCGACAGGGCTTCCAACTATGGCTACACCTTC. As protein: CASSTDRASNYGYTF.

This chain's CDR3 is CASSLGGGDSPLHF. The CDR3, as DNA: TGTGCCAGCAGCTTGGGGGGGGGAGATTCACCCCTCCACTTT. The chain uses TRBV7-9 and TRBJ1-6, with a possible D match to TRBD1 (5 bases). V lost 3 bases and J 8 bases, leaving 11 bases between the germline ends. There are 14 residues in the CDR3. Per the germline V gene, CDR1 is SEHNR and CDR2 is FQNEAQ (reference sequence).

As to this clone: An end of the junction does not agree with germline; a read error may underlie this. This chain links TRBV7-7 with TRBJ1-6; TRBD1 matches at 7 bases. Germline CDR1 SSHAT, CDR2 FNYEAQ (reference sequence). The CDR3 loop spans 15 amino acids. The CDR3: CASSLPGQPNSPLHF. In DNA form, the CDR3 reads TGTGCTAGCAGCTTACCGGGACAGCCGAATTCACCCCTCCACTTT. Full variable domain (rest looked up from reference TRBV7-7 and TRBJ1-6): GAGVSQSPRYKVTKRGQDVTLRCDPISSHATLYWYQQALGQGPEFLTYFNYEAQPDKSGLPSDRFSAERPEGSISTLTIQRTEQRDSAMYRCASSLPGQPNSPLHFGNGTRLTVT.

The chain recombines TRBV6-5 with TRBJ1-2, with no clear D. Germline CDR1 MNHEY, CDR2 SVGAGI. This CDR3 is 13 amino acids long. V was clipped by 0 bases and J by 7 bases, with 9 bases between them. The CDR3 is CASSYSAGLGYTF. DNA of the CDR3: TGTGCCAGCAGTTACTCGGCAGGCCTTGGCTACACCTTC.

The rearrangement links TRBV5-4 to TRBJ2-7; no definite D call. The CDR3 runs to 14 residues. Deletions cut 4 bases from V and 6 bases from J, with 17 bases between. The V gene's germline CDR1 is SGHNT and CDR2 YYREEE (reference sequence). The CDR3 loop is CASSLVPTTGEQYF. The CDR3, as DNA: TGTGCCAGCAGCCTCGTCCCCACCACGGGCGAGCAGTACTTC.